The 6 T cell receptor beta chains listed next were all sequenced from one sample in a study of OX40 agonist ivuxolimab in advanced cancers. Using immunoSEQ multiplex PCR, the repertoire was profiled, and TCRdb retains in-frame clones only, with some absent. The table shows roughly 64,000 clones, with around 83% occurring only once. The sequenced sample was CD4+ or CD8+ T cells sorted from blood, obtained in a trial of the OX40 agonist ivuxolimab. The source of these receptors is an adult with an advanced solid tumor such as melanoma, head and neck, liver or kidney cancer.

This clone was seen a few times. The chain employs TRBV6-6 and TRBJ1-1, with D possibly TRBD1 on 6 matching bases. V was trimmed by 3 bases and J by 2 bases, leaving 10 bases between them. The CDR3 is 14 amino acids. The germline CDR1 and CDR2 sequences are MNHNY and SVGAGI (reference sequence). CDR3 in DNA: TGTGCCAGCAGTTATCGGACAGTAAACACTGAAGCTTTCTTT. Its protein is CASSYRTVNTEAFF.

The CDR3 DNA follows: TGTGCCAGCAGCGTAGGGCTAGCGGCTTCCTACGAGCAGTACTTC. It translates to CASSVGLAASYEQYF. The genes are TRBV7-9 and TRBJ2-7, with 7 bases identical to TRBD2. Germline CDR1 reads SEHNR; CDR2 reads FQNEAQ (reference sequence). The CDR3 is 15 amino acids. J lost 1 base, V lost 5 bases, and 8 bases had no gene match.

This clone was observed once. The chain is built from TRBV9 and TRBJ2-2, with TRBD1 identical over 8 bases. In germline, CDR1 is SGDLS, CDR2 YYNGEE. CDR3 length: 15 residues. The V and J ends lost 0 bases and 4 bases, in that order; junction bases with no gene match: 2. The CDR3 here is CASSVETGGTGELFF. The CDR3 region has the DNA TGTGCCAGCAGCGTAGAAACAGGGGGCACCGGGGAGCTGTTTTTT.

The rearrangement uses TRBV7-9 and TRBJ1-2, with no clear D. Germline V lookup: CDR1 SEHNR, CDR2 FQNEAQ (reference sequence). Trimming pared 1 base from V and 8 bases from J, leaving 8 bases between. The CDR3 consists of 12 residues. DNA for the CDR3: TGTGCCAGCAGCTTAGGTCTGGGGGGCTACACCTTC. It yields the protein CASSLGLGGYTF. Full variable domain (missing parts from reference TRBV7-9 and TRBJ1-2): DTGVSQNPRHKITKRGQNVTFRCDPISEHNRLYWYRQTLGQGPEFLTYFQNEAQLEKSRLLSDRFSAERPKGSFSTLEIQRTEQGDSAMYLCASSLGLGGYTFGSGTRLTVV.

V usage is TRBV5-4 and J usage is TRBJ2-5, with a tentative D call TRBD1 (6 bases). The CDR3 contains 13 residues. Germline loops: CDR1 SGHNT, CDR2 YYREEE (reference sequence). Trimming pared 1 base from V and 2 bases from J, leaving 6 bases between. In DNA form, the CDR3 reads TGTGCCAGCAGCTTGCAGGGGCAAGAGACCCAGTACTTC. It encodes CASSLQGQETQYF.

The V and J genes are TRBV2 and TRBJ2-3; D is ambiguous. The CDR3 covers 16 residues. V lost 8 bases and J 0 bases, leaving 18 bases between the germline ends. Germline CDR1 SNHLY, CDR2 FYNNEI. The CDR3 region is CASYRRIYLSTDTQYF. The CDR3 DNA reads TGTGCCAGCTATCGGCGCATTTACCTTAGCACAGATACGCAGTATTTT.